Described below is a single TCR beta chain sequence and its context. The antigen it binds to is not known. Within one base of it there is no much larger clone, and no base qualities were kept. The data were taken from a study of blood T cell repertoires in COVID-19 (dated by TCRdb to about 2020). Looking at the study overall: The collaborator samples originated in the United States, Italy and Spain and spanned the acute and convalescent phases of COVID-19. A freely available public database, intended as a resource for researchers studying the immune response to SARS-CoV-2, is where the repertoires were released. The material from the prospective study consisted of cDNA or gDNA derived from T cells, B-cell-depleted T cells, or PBMCs. Where HLA class I and class II types were available, the types were taken from metadata supplied by the sample provider, not from assay-based typing. Nearly every sample came with metadata listing a de-identified subject ID, COVID-19 status, age in years and sex. The samples were drawn from the first 160 participants of the ongoing ImmuneRACE study and from under 1,500 subjects provided by 6 global collaborators. Deeply sampled blood TCRbeta repertoires from subjects exposed to, actively infected with, or recovered from COVID-19 were included in the dataset.

Here V drops 3 bases and J drops 4 bases, and the junction holds 9 bases not matched to any gene. For CDR1 and CDR2, the germline V gene (reference sequence) lists WNHNN and SYGVQD. Including the terminal cysteine and phenylalanine, the CDR3 comprises 17 residues. This entry keeps only the CDR3 DNA: 51 bases, framed from base 1. Enrolling through a virtual design, the prospective study's participants ranged in age from roughly 18 to 90 years and lived across approximately 25 United States geographic areas. In the prospective study, participants were assigned to cohorts based on the clinical history participants reported in a screening survey and a study questionnaire. Recovered participants in ImmuneRACE Cohort 3 were defined by two consecutive negative NP/OP PCR tests, clearance by a healthcare professional, or resolution of symptoms. Mobile phlebotomists in the prospective study collected whole blood, serum and a nasopharyngeal or oropharyngeal swab from every participant. Over an approximately 2-month period, participants in the prospective study had the option of providing additional blood draws and questionnaires. Prospective study blood samples were shipped either frozen or at room temperature before DNA extraction.

What the research found in general, with its limitations: The amount of clinical and demographic metadata varied by source and participant and was provided uncurated.

TCRbeta CDR3 regions were amplified from genomic DNA using the immunoSEQ Assay, a bias-controlled multiplex PCR. Processing in the source paper ran as follows. The number of nucleated cells in each sample was estimated by amplification of reference gene primers within the assay. To quantify the absolute abundance of each unique TCRbeta CDR3 rearrangement, sequence reads were collapsed and filtered. For each sample, productive Simpson clonality was calculated as the square root of Simpson's diversity index over productive rearrangements. TCRdb provides this immuneACCESS table in a form limited to in-frame rearrangements. Some clones are lacking; in checked studies, under half of them reflect an unresolved V gene, and why the rest are absent is not known. D and trimming come from the DNA, and the V and J calls and clone size come from that table. Within this sample are approximately 170,000 clones, with roughly 84% of them counted one time only. The ten largest clones capture approximately 3% of the sample.

Input material: PBMCs or T cells enriched from blood (not recorded which). The sequence was collected from a woman between 25 and 40 years old who had recovered from COVID-19. The V gene is TRBV10-1 and the J gene is TRBJ2-3, and TRBD2 aligns with 11 junction nucleotides. The DNA sequence follows: TGCGCCAGCAGTGATGTGGTAGCGGGGGGGAAGCCAGATACGCAGTATTTT. This gives the protein CASSDVVAGGKPDTQYF.